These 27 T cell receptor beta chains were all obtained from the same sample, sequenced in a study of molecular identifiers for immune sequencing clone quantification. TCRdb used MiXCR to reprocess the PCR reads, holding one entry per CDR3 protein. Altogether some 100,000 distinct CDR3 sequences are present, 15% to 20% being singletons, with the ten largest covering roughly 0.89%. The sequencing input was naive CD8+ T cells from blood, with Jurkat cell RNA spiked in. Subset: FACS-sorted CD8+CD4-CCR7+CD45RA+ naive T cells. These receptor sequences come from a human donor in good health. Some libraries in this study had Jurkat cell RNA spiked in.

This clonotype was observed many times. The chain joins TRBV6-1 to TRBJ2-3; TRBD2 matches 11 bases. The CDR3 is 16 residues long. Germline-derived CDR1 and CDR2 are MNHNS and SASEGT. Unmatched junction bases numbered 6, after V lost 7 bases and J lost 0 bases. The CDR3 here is CASTSSGGSSTDTQYF. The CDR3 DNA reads TGTGCCAGCACCTCTAGCGGGGGGTCTAGCACAGATACGCAGTATTTT.

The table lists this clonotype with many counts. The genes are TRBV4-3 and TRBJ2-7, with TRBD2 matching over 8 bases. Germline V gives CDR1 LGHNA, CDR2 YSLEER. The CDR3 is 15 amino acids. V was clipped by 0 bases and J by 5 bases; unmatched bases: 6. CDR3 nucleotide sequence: TGCGCCAGCAGCCAAGATCGCGGGGGGAGGAACGAGCAGTACTTC. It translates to CASSQDRGGRNEQYF.

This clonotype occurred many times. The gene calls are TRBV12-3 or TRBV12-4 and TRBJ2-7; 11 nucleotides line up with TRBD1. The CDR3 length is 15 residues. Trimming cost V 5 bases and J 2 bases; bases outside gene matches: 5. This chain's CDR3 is CASSGTGGLPYEQYF. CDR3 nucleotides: TGTGCCAGCAGTGGGACAGGGGGACTACCCTACGAGCAGTACTTC.

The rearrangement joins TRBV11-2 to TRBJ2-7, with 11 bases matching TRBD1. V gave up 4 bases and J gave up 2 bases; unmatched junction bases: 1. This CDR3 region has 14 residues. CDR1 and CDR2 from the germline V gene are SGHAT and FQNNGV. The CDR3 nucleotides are TGTGCCAGCAGCTGGGACAGGGGGGCCTACGAGCAGTACTTC. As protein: CASSWDRGAYEQYF.

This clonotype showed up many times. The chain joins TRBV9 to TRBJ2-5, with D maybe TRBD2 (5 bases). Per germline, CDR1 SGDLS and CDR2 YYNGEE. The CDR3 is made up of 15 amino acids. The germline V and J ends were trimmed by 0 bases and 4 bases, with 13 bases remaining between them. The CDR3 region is CASSVAGDPGETQYF. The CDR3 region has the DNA TGTGCCAGCAGCGTAGCCGGGGATCCGGGAGAGACCCAGTACTTC.

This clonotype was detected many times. The CDR3 loop is CASSIDLLTFTDTQYF. The CDR3 region has the DNA TGTGCCAGTAGTATAGATCTCCTTACTTTCACAGATACGCAGTATTTT. The V call is TRBV19, the J call TRBJ2-3; D remains ambiguous. CDR3 length: 16 amino acids. The germline CDR1 and CDR2 sequences are LNHDA and SQIVND (reference sequence). V was shortened by 0 bases and J by 2 bases, with 12 bases between the two germline ends.

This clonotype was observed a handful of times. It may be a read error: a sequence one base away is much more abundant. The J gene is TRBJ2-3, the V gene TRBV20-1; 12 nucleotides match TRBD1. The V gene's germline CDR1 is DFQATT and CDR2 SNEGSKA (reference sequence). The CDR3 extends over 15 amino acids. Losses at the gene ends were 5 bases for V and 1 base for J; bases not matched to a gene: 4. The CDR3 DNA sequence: TGCAGTGCTTCCGGGACAGGGGGCGGCACAGATACGCAGTATTTT. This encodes CSASGTGGGTDTQYF.

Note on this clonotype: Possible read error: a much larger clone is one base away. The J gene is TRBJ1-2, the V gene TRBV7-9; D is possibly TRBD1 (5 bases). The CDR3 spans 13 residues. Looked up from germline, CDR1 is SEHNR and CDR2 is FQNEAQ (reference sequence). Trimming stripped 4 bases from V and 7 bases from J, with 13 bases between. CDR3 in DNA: TGTGCCAGCAGCTCCGGGGCAGGGTCTGGCTACACCTTC. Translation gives CASSSGAGSGYTF.

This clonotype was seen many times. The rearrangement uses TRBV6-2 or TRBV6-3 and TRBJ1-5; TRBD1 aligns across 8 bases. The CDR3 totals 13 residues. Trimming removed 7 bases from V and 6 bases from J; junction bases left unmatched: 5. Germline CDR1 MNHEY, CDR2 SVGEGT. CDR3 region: CASKDRGGQPQHF. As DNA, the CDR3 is TGTGCCAGCAAAGACAGGGGCGGTCAGCCCCAGCATTTT.

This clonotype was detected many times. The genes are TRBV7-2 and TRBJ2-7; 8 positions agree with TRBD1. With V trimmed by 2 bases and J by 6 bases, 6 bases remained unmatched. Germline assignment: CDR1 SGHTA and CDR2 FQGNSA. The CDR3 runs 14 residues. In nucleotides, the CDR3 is TGTGCCAGCAGCTTACTGGACAGGGTTCCCGAGCAGTACTTC. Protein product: CASSLLDRVPEQYF. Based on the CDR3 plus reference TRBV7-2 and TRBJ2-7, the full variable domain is GAGVSQSPSNKVTEKGKDVELRCDPISGHTALYWYRQSLGQGLEFLIYFQGNSAPDKSGLPSDRFSAERTGGSVSTLTIQRTQQEDSAVYLCASSLLDRVPEQYFGPGTRLTVT.

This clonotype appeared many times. As DNA, the CDR3 is TGTGCCAGCAGGTTGGACTGGTTTGGGACAGATACGCAGTATTTT. Protein sequence: CASRLDWFGTDTQYF. The chain recombines TRBV6-5 with TRBJ2-3; weak D call: TRBD2 (5 bases). The V gene's germline CDR1 is MNHEY and CDR2 SVGAGI. The CDR3 sequence is 15 residues long. V dropped 6 bases and J dropped 3 bases, with 16 bases sitting between them.

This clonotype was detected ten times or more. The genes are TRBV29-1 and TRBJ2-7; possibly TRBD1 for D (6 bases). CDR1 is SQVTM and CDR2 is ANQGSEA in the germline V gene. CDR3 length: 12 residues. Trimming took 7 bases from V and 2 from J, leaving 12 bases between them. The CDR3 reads CSATQGAYEQYF. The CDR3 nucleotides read TGCAGCGCCACACAGGGAGCCTACGAGCAGTACTTC.

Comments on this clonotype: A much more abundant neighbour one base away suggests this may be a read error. CDR3: CASSLEGWSYNERFF. CDR3 sequence (DNA): TGTGCCAGCAGCTTAGAGGGATGGTCCTACAATGAGCGGTTCTTC. This chain joins TRBV11-2 and TRBJ2-1; D gene ambiguous. There are 15 residues in the CDR3. The germline V gene has CDR1 SGHAT and CDR2 FQNNGV.

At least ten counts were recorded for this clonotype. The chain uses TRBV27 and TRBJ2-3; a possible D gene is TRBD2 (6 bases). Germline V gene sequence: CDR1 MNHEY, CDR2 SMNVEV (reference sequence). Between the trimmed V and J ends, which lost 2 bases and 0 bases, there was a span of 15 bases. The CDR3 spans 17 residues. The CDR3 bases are TGTGCCAGCAGTTTACTGATTGGGGGGTCTAGCACAGATACGCAGTATTTT. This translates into CASSLLIGGSSTDTQYF.

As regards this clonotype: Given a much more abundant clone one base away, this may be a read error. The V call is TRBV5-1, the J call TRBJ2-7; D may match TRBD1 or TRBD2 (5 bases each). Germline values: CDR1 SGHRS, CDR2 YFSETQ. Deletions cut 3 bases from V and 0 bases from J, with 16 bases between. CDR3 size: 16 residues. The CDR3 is CASSSGPGRPSYEQYF. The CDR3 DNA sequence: TGCGCCAGCAGCTCCGGACCGGGACGGCCCTCCTACGAGCAGTACTTC.

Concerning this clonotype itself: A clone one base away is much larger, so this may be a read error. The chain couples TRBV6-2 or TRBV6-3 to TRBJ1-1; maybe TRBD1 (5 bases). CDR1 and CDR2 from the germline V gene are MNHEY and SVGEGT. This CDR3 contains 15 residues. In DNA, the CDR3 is TGTGCCAGCAGTTATGGACACCCCCGAACCACTGAAGCTTACTTT. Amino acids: CASSYGHPRTTEAYF.

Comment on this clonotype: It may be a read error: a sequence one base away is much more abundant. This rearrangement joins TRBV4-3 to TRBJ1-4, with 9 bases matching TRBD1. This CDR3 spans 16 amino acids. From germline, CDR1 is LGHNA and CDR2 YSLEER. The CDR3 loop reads CASSLSRQGGSEKLCF. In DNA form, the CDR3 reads TGCGCCAGCAGCCTTAGCCGACAGGGGGGAAGCGAAAAACTGTGTTTT.

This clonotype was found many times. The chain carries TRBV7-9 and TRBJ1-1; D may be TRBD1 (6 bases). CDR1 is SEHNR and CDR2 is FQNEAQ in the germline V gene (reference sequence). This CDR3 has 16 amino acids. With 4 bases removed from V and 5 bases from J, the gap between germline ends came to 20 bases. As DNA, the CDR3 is TGTGCCAGCAGCTCTAGCCTCGGACAGCTTGCGACTGAAGCTTTCTTT. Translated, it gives CASSSSLGQLATEAFF.

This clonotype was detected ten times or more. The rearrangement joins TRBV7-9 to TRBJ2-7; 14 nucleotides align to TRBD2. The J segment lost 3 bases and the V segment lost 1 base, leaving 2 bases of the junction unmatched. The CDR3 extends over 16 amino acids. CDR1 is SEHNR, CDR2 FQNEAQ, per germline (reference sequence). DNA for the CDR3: TGTGCCAGCAGCTTAGAGGGACTAGCGGGGGACTACGAGCAGTACTTC. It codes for CASSLEGLAGDYEQYF.

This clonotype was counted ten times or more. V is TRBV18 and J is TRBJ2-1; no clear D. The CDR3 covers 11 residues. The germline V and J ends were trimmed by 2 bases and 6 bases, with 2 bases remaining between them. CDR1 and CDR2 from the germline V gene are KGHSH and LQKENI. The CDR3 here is CASSPTNEQFF. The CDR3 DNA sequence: TGTGCCAGCTCACCAACCAATGAGCAGTTCTTC.

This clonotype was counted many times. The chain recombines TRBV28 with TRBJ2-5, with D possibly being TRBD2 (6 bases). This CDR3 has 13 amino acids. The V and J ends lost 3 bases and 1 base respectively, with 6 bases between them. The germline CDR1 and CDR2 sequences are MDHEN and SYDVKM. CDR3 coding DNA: TGTGCCAGCAGTTTCGGGGGCCAAGAGACCCAGTACTTC. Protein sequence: CASSFGGQETQYF.

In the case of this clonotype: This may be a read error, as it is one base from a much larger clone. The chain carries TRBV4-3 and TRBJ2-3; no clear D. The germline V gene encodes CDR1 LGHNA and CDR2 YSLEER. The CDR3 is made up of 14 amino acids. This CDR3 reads CASSQGVLTDTQCF. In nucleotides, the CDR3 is TGCGCCAGCAGCCAAGGCGTTCTCACAGATACGCAGTGTTTT.

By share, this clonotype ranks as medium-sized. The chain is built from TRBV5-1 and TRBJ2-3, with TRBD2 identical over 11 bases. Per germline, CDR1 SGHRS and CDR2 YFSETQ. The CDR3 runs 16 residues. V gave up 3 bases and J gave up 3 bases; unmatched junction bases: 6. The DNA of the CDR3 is TGCGCCAGCAGCTCCCGACTAGCGGGGTTGACAGATACGCAGTATTTT. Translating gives CASSSRLAGLTDTQYF.

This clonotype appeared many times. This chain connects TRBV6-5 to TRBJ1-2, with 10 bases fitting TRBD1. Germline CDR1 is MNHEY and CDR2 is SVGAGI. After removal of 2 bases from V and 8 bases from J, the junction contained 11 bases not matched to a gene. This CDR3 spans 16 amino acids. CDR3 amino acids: CASSYVRDRGFQGYTF. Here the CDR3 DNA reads TGTGCCAGCAGTTACGTTCGGGACAGGGGTTTTCAAGGCTACACCTTC.

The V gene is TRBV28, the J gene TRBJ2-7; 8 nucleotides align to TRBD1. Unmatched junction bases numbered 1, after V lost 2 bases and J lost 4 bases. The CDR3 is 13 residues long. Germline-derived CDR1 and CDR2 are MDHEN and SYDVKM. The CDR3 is CASSLQGAYEQYF. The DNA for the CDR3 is TGTGCCAGCAGTTTACAGGGGGCTTACGAGCAGTACTTC. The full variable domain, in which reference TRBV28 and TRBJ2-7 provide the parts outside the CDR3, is DVKVTQSSRYLVKRTGEKVFLECVQDMDHENMFWYRQDPGLGLRLIYFSYDVKMKEKGDIPEGYSVSREKKERFSLILESASTNQTSMYLCASSLQGAYEQYFGPGTRLTVT.

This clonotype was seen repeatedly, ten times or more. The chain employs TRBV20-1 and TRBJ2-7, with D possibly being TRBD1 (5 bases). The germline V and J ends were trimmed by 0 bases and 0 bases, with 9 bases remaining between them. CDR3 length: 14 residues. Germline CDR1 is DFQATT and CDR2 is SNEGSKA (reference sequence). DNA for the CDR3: TGCAGTGCTAGAGATCAGGGTAACTCCTACGAGCAGTACTTC. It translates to CSARDQGNSYEQYF.

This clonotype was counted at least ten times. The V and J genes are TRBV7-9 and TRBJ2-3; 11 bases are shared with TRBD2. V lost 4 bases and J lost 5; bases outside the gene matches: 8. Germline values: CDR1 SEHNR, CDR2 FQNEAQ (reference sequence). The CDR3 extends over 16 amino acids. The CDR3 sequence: CASSSFSGGDRDTQYF. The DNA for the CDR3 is TGTGCCAGCAGCTCGTTTAGCGGGGGGGACCGAGATACGCAGTATTTT.